A single sample gave rise to the 5 T cell receptor beta chains below, sequenced in a study of patients and donors after allogeneic stem cell transplantation. TCRdb analysed the RT-PCR reads with MiXCR anew, one entry per CDR3 protein. The table shows about a million distinct CDR3 sequences, with about a sixth occurring only once. Sequenced: blood, either unsorted or a sorted T cell fraction (not recorded which). The receptors stem from a human donor who was either an allogeneic HSCT recipient or a stem cell or donor lymphocyte infusion donor (not recorded which). It is not recorded whose cells these are; they may come from a transplant donor.

This chain connects TRBV5-1 to TRBJ1-2; 9 nucleotides match TRBD1. This CDR3 spans 16 amino acids. Germline CDR1 is SGHRS and CDR2 is YFSETQ. The V gene end was trimmed by 0 bases and the J gene end by 6 bases; junction bases not matched to a gene: 9. The CDR3 loop reads CASSLEQGALRDGYTF. As DNA, the CDR3 is TGCGCCAGCAGCTTGGAACAGGGGGCTTTACGAGATGGCTACACCTTC.

Of note for this clonotype: This could be a read error, since a much larger clone is one nucleotide away. The chain joins TRBV20-1 to TRBJ2-2; TRBD2 might be the D (6 bases). CDR3 length: 14 residues. From germline, CDR1 is DFQATT and CDR2 SNEGSKA (reference sequence). The CDR3 DNA is TGCAGTGCTCCGCGGGGACGGATGACCGGGGGGCTGTTTTTT. Translating it yields CSAPRGRMTGGLFF.

This chain joins TRBV12-3 or TRBV12-4 and TRBJ1-5; D not resolved. Deletions cut 0 bases from V and 0 bases from J, with 12 bases between. The CDR3 has 17 residues. This chain's CDR3 is CASSLALGQYSNQPQHF. The CDR3 bases are TGTGCCAGCAGTTTAGCGCTCGGGCAGTATAGCAATCAGCCCCAGCATTTT.

The genes are TRBV12-3 or TRBV12-4 and TRBJ2-5; no definite D call. The CDR3 covers 13 residues. V lost 2 bases and J lost 0, with 4 bases in between. The CDR3 nucleotides are TGTGCCAGCAGTTTAATAGACCAAGAGACCCAGTACTTC. Protein: CASSLIDQETQYF.

The chain joins TRBV20-1 to TRBJ1-6; maybe TRBD1 (6 bases). The CDR3 has 15 residues. Trimming pared 3 bases from V and 8 bases from J, leaving 17 bases between. Germline CDR1 is DFQATT and CDR2 is SNEGSKA (reference sequence). The CDR3: CSARGPTGGDSPLHF. The DNA of the CDR3 is TGCAGTGCTAGGGGGCCGACAGGCGGCGATTCACCCCTCCACTTT.